This T cell receptor (beta chain) comes out of a study of blood T cell repertoires in COVID-19. This CDR3 is built from 16 residues. CDR1 and CDR2 from the germline V gene are LGHNA and YNFKEQ. Between the trimmed V and J ends, which lost 1 base and 2 bases, there was a span of 14 bases. Measured with immunoSEQ multiplex PCR; TCRdb has only the in-frame clones, and not every one. The data show some 320,000 clones, with approximately 89% seen just once and under 3% held by the top ten. Across about two dozen US areas, participants ranged in age from 18 to 89 years. The clonotype originates from a woman aged 45-60 years who had been exposed to COVID-19. V gene TRBV4-2 combines with J gene TRBJ1-2; no definite D call. The sequenced sample was PBMCs or T cells enriched from blood (not recorded which). DNA for the CDR3: TGTGCCAGCAGCCAAGCGGAGGGCTTGATAAACTATGGCTACACCTTC. This gives the protein CASSQAEGLINYGYTF.